This section outlines one TCR beta chain sequence together with its context. V was pared by 6 bases and J by 5 bases, with 8 bases of the junction left unmatched. This CDR3 spans 13 amino acids. The germline V gene has CDR1 SQVTM and CDR2 ANQGSEA. Sequencing was performed with immunoSEQ multiplex PCR; in TCRdb, only in-frame clones are kept and a portion is missing. The data contain about 170,000 clones, 88% of them singletons. The data stem from a study of blood T cell repertoires in COVID-19. The sample taken for sequencing was peripheral blood. This receptor was identified in a man in his 60s with acute or convalescent COVID-19. V usage is TRBV29-1 and J usage is TRBJ2-5; 8 bases map to TRBD1. The DNA of the CDR3 is TGCAGCGTCGACGCAGGGGGCGGGGAGACCCAGTACTTC. It codes for CSVDAGGGETQYF.